This T cell receptor (beta chain) comes out of a study of human T cells and chemical hapten exposure. Study information: In the sensitization step, 2% DPC was placed on approximately 2 cm by approximately 2 cm of upper inner arm skin. Predominantly women, the patients had alopecia areata, totalis or universalis.

The time point: pre-sensitization, week 0. The treatment: therapeutic diphenylcyclopropenone sensitization with weekly scalp DPC. Samples of blood were obtained prior to the application of each patch test. This clonotype was counted only a few times. Germline V gene data show CDR1 as KGHSH and CDR2 as LQKENI. This CDR3 is built from 13 residues. V was clipped by 5 bases and J by 5 bases, with 12 bases between them. Library preparation tagged each individual cDNA molecule with a unique molecular identifier. TCRdb re-called the RACE reads through MiXCR, storing one row per CDR3 protein. The table lists about 85,000 distinct CDR3 sequences, 8.5% of them singletons.

This sample comprised whole blood, obtained in connection with sensitization to the hapten diphenylcyclopropenone (DPC). This chain joins TRBV18 and TRBJ1-2; a weak D match, TRBD1 (5 bases). The TCR originated in a man aged 40-55 years with alopecia areata. Some clones in this sample may be carry-over from other donors' samples. CDR3 sequence reads: CASSTGEGYGYTF. In DNA, the CDR3 is TGTGCCAGCTCAACCGGCGAGGGGTATGGCTACACCTTC.